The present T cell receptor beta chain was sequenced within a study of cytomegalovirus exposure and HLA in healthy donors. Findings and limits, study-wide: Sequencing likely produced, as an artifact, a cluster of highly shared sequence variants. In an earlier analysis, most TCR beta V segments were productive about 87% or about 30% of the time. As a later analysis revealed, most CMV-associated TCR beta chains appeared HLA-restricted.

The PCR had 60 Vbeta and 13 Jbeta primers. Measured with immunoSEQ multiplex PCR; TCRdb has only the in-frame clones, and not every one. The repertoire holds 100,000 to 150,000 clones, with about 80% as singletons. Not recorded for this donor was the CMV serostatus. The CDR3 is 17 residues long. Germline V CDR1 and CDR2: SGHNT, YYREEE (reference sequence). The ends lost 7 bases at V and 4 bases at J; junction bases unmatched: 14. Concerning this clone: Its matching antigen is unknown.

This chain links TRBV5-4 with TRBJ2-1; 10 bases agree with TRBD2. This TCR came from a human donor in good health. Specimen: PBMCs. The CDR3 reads CASGLAGAIVTYNEQFF. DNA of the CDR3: TGTGCCAGCGGGCTAGCGGGGGCCATAGTAACGTACAATGAGCAGTTCTTC.